These T cell receptor beta chains were read from a single sample in a study of T cells in Graves' hyperthyroidism and ophthalmopathy. TCRdb reprocessed the multiplex PCR reads via MiXCR and lists one record per CDR3 protein. The top ten hold about 45% of the sample, which has 490,000 or so distinct CDR3 sequences, about 20% seen once. The sample comprised blood. These receptors came from a middle-aged man with Graves' ophthalmopathy. Each CDR3 is given with its conserved first and last residue.

TRBV7-8	TRBJ2-5	CASSWFGGGPGETQYF
TRBV20-1	TRBJ2-1	CSATSLGGGYNEQFF
TRBV2	TRBJ1-5	CAGRQGGNSNQPQHF
TRBV5-1	TRBJ1-5	CASSFNGGQPQHF
TRBV6-2/TRBV6-3	TRBJ2-3	CASSYSGGLSTDTQYF
TRBV11-2	TRBJ2-7	CASSWGQGAGSYEQYF
TRBV7-3	TRBJ2-1	CASSLGRTNNGQFF
TRBV20-1	TRBJ2-7	CSVPSGSSYEQYF
TRBV5-1	TRBJ2-7	CASSLGGQGAGYEQYF
TRBV20-1	TRBJ2-7	CSARPSTSGLSYEQYF
TRBV12-3/TRBV12-4	TRBJ1-6	CASSFLASSYNSPLHF
TRBV11-3	TRBJ2-1	CASSGRLANEQFF
TRBV6-9	TRBJ2-7	CASTWTGMDYEQYF
TRBV20-1	TRBJ2-3	CSAEGAGGNADTQYF
TRBV29-1	TRBJ1-1	CSGGHHTEAFF
TRBV29-1	TRBJ2-2	CSPGCSGELFF
TRBV9	TRBJ2-6	CASSGQPGAGANVLTF
TRBV10-3	TRBJ2-1	CAISESLGGEQFF
TRBV7-8	TRBJ2-1	CASSLPGQRSSYNEQFF
TRBV4-1	TRBJ1-2	CASSQRQSVNYGYTF
TRBV6-1	TRBJ1-5	CASSPLRGVNQPQHF
TRBV6-2/TRBV6-3	TRBJ2-7	CASTSPGGPNYEQYF
TRBV12-3/TRBV12-4	TRBJ2-2	CASSSGELFF
TRBV3-1	TRBJ2-5	CASSQPSGLAGIQETQYF
TRBV27	TRBJ2-1	CASSFVAGDEQFF
TRBV29-1	TRBJ2-3	CSVPGQVDPDTRYF
TRBV15	TRBJ1-1	CATSRDSYTEAFF
TRBV29-1	TRBJ1-3	CSVEKSSGNTIYF
TRBV7-3	TRBJ1-2	CASSPIPWTGGSYRGYTF
TRBV20-1	TRBJ2-3	CSASVWTDTQYF
TRBV20-1	TRBJ1-2	CSARDTGGQGYGYTF
TRBV5-4	TRBJ1-1	CAPYPWGVPSLDGAFF
TRBV4-2	TRBJ2-1	CASSPRGAERGGNEQFF
TRBV9	TRBJ1-2	CASSVDGQARYYGYTF
TRBV10-3	TRBJ2-1	CAIRLAENSYNEQFF
TRBV4-2	TRBJ2-7	CASSQDDRGTYEQYF
TRBV4-1	TRBJ1-4	CASSQFIRDEKLFF
TRBV19	TRBJ1-4	CASSISGNEKLFF
TRBV7-3	TRBJ2-1	CASSPSPGLAYEQFF